Shown below are 25 T cell receptor beta chains from a single sample sequenced in a study of T cell clones after liver transplantation. Produced via immunoSEQ multiplex PCR; TCRdb's table is partial and in-frame only. The data hold roughly 120,000 clones, with 90% observed a single time. The sequencing used CD4+ T cells from blood, collected 12 months after liver transplant. These receptors were obtained from a human patient who received a liver transplant. Certain T cells may be donor cells from the graft.

The V and J genes are TRBV18 and TRBJ2-7; 11 bases are shared with TRBD2. CDR1 and CDR2 (germline): KGHSH, LQKENI. The V gene end was trimmed by 3 bases and the J gene end by 7 bases; junction bases not matched to a gene: 5. This CDR3 contains 14 residues. The DNA for the CDR3 is TGTGCCAGCTCACCCACTAGCGGGAGTCCTGAGCAGTACTTC. Amino acids: CASSPTSGSPEQYF.

This sequence joins TRBV6-5 and TRBJ2-1; 10 bases match TRBD1. Germline CDR1 and CDR2: MNHEY and SVGAGI. This CDR3 is built from 12 residues. The V gene end was trimmed by 5 bases and the J gene end by 15 bases; junction bases not matched to a gene: 7. The CDR3 bases are TGTGCCAGCAGTAGGACAGGGGGTTCCATGTTCTTC. This codes for CASSRTGGSMFF.

The chain uses TRBV12-5 and TRBJ2-2; D remains ambiguous. Trimming took off 1 base at V and 6 bases at J, with 6 bases between the two ends. CDR1 is LGHNT, CDR2 FRNRAP, per germline. The CDR3 runs to 13 residues. This CDR3 reads CASGLDNAGELFF. The CDR3 region has the DNA TGTGCTAGTGGTTTGGACAATGCCGGGGAGCTGTTTTTT.

The DNA of the CDR3 is TGTGCCAGTAGTATATTTACTAGCGGGGGGAACTACGAGCAGTACTTC. Its translation is CASSIFTSGGNYEQYF. This chain connects TRBV19 to TRBJ2-7; 12 bases match TRBD2. J lost 3 bases, V lost 2 bases, and 5 bases had no gene match. Germline CDR1 reads LNHDA; CDR2 reads SQIVND (reference sequence). This CDR3 spans 16 amino acids. Filled out from reference TRBV19 and TRBJ2-7, the complete variable domain reads DGGITQSPKYLFRKEGQNVTLSCEQNLNHDAMYWYRQDPGQGLRLIYYSQIVNDFQKGDIAEGYSVSREKKESFPLTVTSAQKNPTAFYLCASSIFTSGGNYEQYFGPGTRLTVT.

The rearrangement uses TRBV7-9 and TRBJ2-3; 8 nucleotides match TRBD2. This CDR3 is built from 15 residues. Germline loops: CDR1 SEHNR, CDR2 FQNEAQ (reference sequence). With V trimmed by 5 bases and J by 5 bases, 9 bases remained unmatched. Here the CDR3 DNA reads TGTGCCAGCAGCCCGGGAGGGAGAGGGGTAGATACGCAGTATTTT. Protein product: CASSPGGRGVDTQYF.

In this sample, this clone turned up a few times. This sequence joins TRBV5-1 and TRBJ2-5; possible D gene TRBD2, 6 bases. V was trimmed by 2 bases and J by 5 bases, leaving 10 bases between them. CDR3 length equals 13 residues. Germline values: CDR1 SGHRS, CDR2 YFSETQ. The CDR3: CASSFRGGETQYF. The CDR3 DNA follows: TGCGCCAGCAGCTTTAGGGGAGGCGAGACCCAGTACTTC. Filled out from reference TRBV5-1 and TRBJ2-5, the complete variable domain reads KAGVTQTPRYLIKTRGQQVTLSCSPISGHRSVSWYQQTPGQGLQFLFEYFSETQRNKGNFPGRFSGRQFSNSRSEMNVSTLELGDSALYLCASSFRGGETQYFGPGTRLLVL.

The chain links TRBV6-6 to TRBJ2-7; 9 bases line up with TRBD2. V shed 6 bases, J shed 5 bases, and the junction held 8 bases outside the gene matches. CDR3 length: 14 amino acids. Germline CDR1 is MNHNY and CDR2 is SVGAGI (reference sequence). The CDR3 loop is CASSHSGRSNEQYF. For the CDR3, the DNA is TGTGCCAGCAGCCATAGCGGGAGAAGCAACGAGCAGTACTTC.

This chain joins TRBV12-5 and TRBJ1-2; 7 bases match TRBD1. Germline assignment: CDR1 LGHNT and CDR2 FRNRAP. CDR3 size: 19 residues. Trimming removed 5 bases from V and 5 bases from J; junction bases left unmatched: 23. The CDR3 region has the DNA TGTGCTAGTGGTCCTGGGAGGGGGCAGGGACTTCAGGATCCTTATGGCTACACCTTC. It yields the protein CASGPGRGQGLQDPYGYTF. Full variable domain (remainder filled in from reference TRBV12-5 and TRBJ1-2): DARVTQTPRHKVTEMGQEVTMRCQPILGHNTVFWYRQTMMQGLELLAYFRNRAPLDDSGMPKDRFSAEMPDATLATLKIQPSEPRDSAVYFCASGPGRGQGLQDPYGYTFGSGTRLTVV.

The CDR3 coding sequence is TGTGCCTGGGCCAAGAGACAGATCAACTATGGCTACACCTTC. Its protein product is CAWAKRQINYGYTF. This chain uses TRBV30 with TRBJ1-2; D is possibly TRBD1 (5 bases). CDR3 length: 14 amino acids. Germline V gives CDR1 GTSNPN, CDR2 SVGIG (reference sequence). V lost 5 bases to trimming and J lost 2 bases, with 15 bases between them.

The chain carries TRBV5-6 and TRBJ2-1, with TRBD2 matching over 9 bases. The CDR3 contains 17 residues. V trimming: 6 bases; J trimming: 7 bases; junction bases outside the gene matches: 17. Germline-derived CDR1 and CDR2 are SGHDT and YYEEEE. The CDR3 loop reads CASTPRRGGRGWNEQFF. In DNA, the CDR3 is TGTGCCAGCACCCCTCGTCGGGGCGGGAGGGGTTGGAATGAGCAGTTCTTC.

The V call is TRBV9, the J call TRBJ2-1; 7 bases match TRBD2. Germline V gene data show CDR1 as SGDLS and CDR2 as YYNGEE. The junction had 8 bases not matched to a gene; V was cut back by 3 bases and J by 5 bases. The CDR3 has 15 residues. CDR3 amino acids: CASSGRAGVNNEQFF. CDR3 DNA: TGTGCCAGCAGCGGGAGGGCGGGAGTAAACAATGAGCAGTTCTTC.

The chain recombines TRBV10-3 with TRBJ2-4; tentatively, D is TRBD2 (6 bases). V gave up 6 bases and J gave up 5 bases, with 17 bases separating them. CDR3 length: 15 residues. Germline V gives CDR1 ENHRY, CDR2 SYGVKD. CDR3 bases: TGTGCCATCAGGGCTGGGCGAGGGGAGGAAAACATTCAGTACTTC. This codes for CAIRAGRGEENIQYF.

This clone was found once. The rearrangement links TRBV7-2 to TRBJ2-7; 8 bases are a match to TRBD1. Germline V gene data show CDR1 as SGHTA and CDR2 as FQGNSA. The CDR3 contains 14 residues. The V gene end was trimmed by 5 bases and the J gene end by 1 base; junction bases not matched to a gene: 4. CDR3 loop: CASSARQGSYEQYF. CDR3 sequence (DNA): TGTGCCAGCAGCGCCCGACAGGGGTCCTACGAGCAGTACTTC.

This sequence joins TRBV28 and TRBJ2-1, with D unresolved. Germline CDR1 MDHEN, CDR2 SYDVKM. The CDR3 has 13 residues. V lost 7 bases and J 4 bases, leaving 11 bases between the germline ends. CDR3 DNA: TGTGCCAGCACCGATATAGGTTACAATGAGCAGTTCTTC. Translation gives CASTDIGYNEQFF. The whole variable domain, remainder taken from reference TRBV28 and TRBJ2-1, is DVKVTQSSRYLVKRTGEKVFLECVQDMDHENMFWYRQDPGLGLRLIYFSYDVKMKEKGDIPEGYSVSREKKERFSLILESASTNQTSMYLCASTDIGYNEQFFGPGTRLTVL.

The J gene is TRBJ2-1, the V gene TRBV11-3, with TRBD2 identical over 9 bases. The CDR3 is made up of 16 amino acids. Trimming removed 5 bases from V and 6 bases from J; junction bases left unmatched: 11. The germline gives CDR1 SGHNT, CDR2 YENEEA. CDR3 amino acids: CASSPFPSGNFNEQFF. Written as DNA, the CDR3 is TGTGCCAGCAGCCCGTTCCCTAGCGGGAACTTCAATGAGCAGTTCTTC.

V usage is TRBV19 and J usage is TRBJ2-7, with a possible D match to TRBD2 (6 bases). This CDR3 region has 14 residues. Germline V CDR1 and CDR2: LNHDA, SQIVND (reference sequence). Trimming shortened V by 5 bases and J by 2 bases, and 13 bases separated the two germline ends. CDR3 nucleotide sequence: TGTGCCAGTAGTCCGGGGACTCCCCCCTACGAGCAGTACTTC. It translates to CASSPGTPPYEQYF. The full variable domain, with the rest looked up from reference TRBV19 and TRBJ2-7, is DGGITQSPKYLFRKEGQNVTLSCEQNLNHDAMYWYRQDPGQGLRLIYYSQIVNDFQKGDIAEGYSVSREKKESFPLTVTSAQKNPTAFYLCASSPGTPPYEQYFGPGTRLTVT.

The CDR3 is CASSQDSSGVSYEQYF. The CDR3 DNA sequence: TGCGCCAGCAGCCAAGATAGTAGCGGGGTATCCTACGAGCAGTACTTC. This rearrangement joins TRBV4-1 to TRBJ2-7, with TRBD2 matching 8 bases. With V trimmed by 0 bases and J by 1 base, 5 bases remained unmatched. Germline V gene data show CDR1 as MGHRA and CDR2 as YSYEKL. This CDR3 is built from 16 residues.

This clone has just a few counts. The CDR3 sequence is CASDPRTSGPREQFF. The CDR3 nucleotides are TGTGCCAGCGATCCTCGGACTAGCGGACCCCGGGAGCAGTTCTTC. The chain couples TRBV2 to TRBJ2-1; 10 bases align to TRBD2. This CDR3 is built from 15 residues. Per germline, CDR1 SNHLY and CDR2 FYNNEI. The junction had 14 bases not matched to a gene; V was cut back by 8 bases and J by 10 bases.

The chain joins TRBV6-5 to TRBJ2-3, with D tentatively TRBD1 or TRBD2 (5 bases each). This CDR3 has 13 residues. V lost 10 bases to trimming and J lost 3 bases, with 14 bases between them. Germline values: CDR1 MNHEY, CDR2 SVGAGI. CDR3 residues: CATLGDGTDTQYF. CDR3 nucleotide sequence: TGTGCCACTTTGGGGGACGGGACAGATACGCAGTATTTT.

The V call is TRBV11-2, the J call TRBJ1-1; D uncertain. V was cut by 0 bases and J by 1 base, with 18 bases left in between. Germline V gives CDR1 SGHAT, CDR2 FQNNGV. The CDR3 consists of 18 residues. Here the CDR3 DNA reads TGTGCCAGCAGCTTAGATGGCGAGGGAACCTTTGGGAACACTGAAGCTTTCTTT. It translates to CASSLDGEGTFGNTEAFF. Based on the CDR3 plus reference TRBV11-2 and TRBJ1-1, the full variable domain is EAGVAQSPRYKIIEKRQSVAFWCNPISGHATLYWYQQILGQGPKLLIQFQNNGVVDDSQLPKDRFSAERLKGVDSTLKIQPAKLEDSAVYLCASSLDGEGTFGNTEAFFGQGTRLTVV.

V usage is TRBV19 and J usage is TRBJ2-3, with 16 positions matching TRBD2. CDR3 size: 19 residues. V was pared by 7 bases and J by 1 base, with 11 bases of the junction left unmatched. Per germline, CDR1 LNHDA and CDR2 SQIVND (reference sequence). The CDR3 nucleotides read TGTGCCAGTACCGAGCGGGGACTAGCGGGAGGGACTCGCACAGATACGCAGTATTTT. Translating gives CASTERGLAGGTRTDTQYF.

This clone was seen once. The chain is built from TRBV19 and TRBJ2-7; 9 bases agree with TRBD1. CDR1 LNHDA and CDR2 SQIVND come from the germline V gene (reference sequence). CDR3 length: 15 amino acids. V lost 5 bases, J lost 5 bases, and 10 bases stayed unmatched. CDR3 DNA sequence: TGTGCCAGTAGTTTGGGAACAGGGGGCCTCGACGAGCAGTACTTC. Its protein is CASSLGTGGLDEQYF.

The V gene is TRBV27, the J gene TRBJ1-4; D unresolved. V shed 5 bases and J shed 10 bases, with 11 bases lying between them. The CDR3 consists of 12 residues. CDR1 is MNHEY and CDR2 is SMNVEV in the germline V gene (reference sequence). The CDR3 DNA reads as TGTGCCAGCAGTCCCCCCGCTGGAAAACTGTTTTTT. Amino acids: CASSPPAGKLFF.

This chain joins TRBV25-1 and TRBJ2-2; either TRBD1 or TRBD2 may supply D (5 bases each). Trimming stripped 6 bases from V and 3 bases from J, with 8 bases between. The CDR3 runs 13 residues. Germline CDR1 reads MGHDK; CDR2 reads SYGVNS. The CDR3 DNA follows: TGTGCCAGCAGAGGGACCTACACCGGGGAGCTGTTTTTT. Protein: CASRGTYTGELFF.

The chain employs TRBV5-8 and TRBJ2-6; 8 bases align to TRBD1. Per germline, CDR1 SGHTS and CDR2 YDEGEE. The CDR3 runs 18 residues. The ends lost 0 bases at V and 2 bases at J; junction bases unmatched: 7. The CDR3 DNA reads as TGTGCCAGCAGCTTGGATAAAGGCAGGGGGCCTGGGGCCAACGTCCTGACTTTC. It yields the protein CASSLDKGRGPGANVLTF.